The clone carrying this T cell receptor (beta chain) was seen just once. Its antigen is still unknown. Produced via immunoSEQ multiplex PCR; TCRdb's table is partial and in-frame only. This table has approximately 18,000 clones, 70% to 90% appearing once. Trimming took 0 bases from V and 1 from J, leaving 16 bases between them. The CDR3 consists of 17 residues. Per the germline V gene, CDR1 is MGHRA and CDR2 is YSYEKL. This sample stems from a study of somatic mutations in cytotoxic T cells in rheumatoid arthritis. Regarding the study as a whole: Expanded CD8+ clones had unknown antigen targets. Measured CD8+ T-cell clonality, a value compared between rheumatoid arthritis patients and age-matched healthy controls, did not differ significantly. Some patients, about an eighth of the roughly 65, had a largest CD8+ clone that exceeded 20% of CD8+ cells. For rheumatoid arthritis patients, CD8+ clonality increased with age, whereas it did not in healthy controls.

The TCR comes from a middle-aged man in good health. This chain joins TRBV4-1 and TRBJ2-7; D is tentatively TRBD1 or TRBD2 (7 bases each). The sequencing sample was made of CD8+ T cells sorted from blood. DNA for the CDR3: TGCGCCAGCAGCCAAGATGCAGCGGGACAGAAATCCTACGAGCAGTACTTC. Encoded protein: CASSQDAAGQKSYEQYF.